This TCR beta chain was captured by sequencing in a study of persistence of HIV-infected CD4 T cells. Study-level information: Two participants gave one leukapheresis sample; others gave up to about 180 mL blood repeatedly.

A note on this clone: Its antigen is not identified.

The immunoSEQ assay was version 4, run in survey mode. The table came from immunoSEQ multiplex PCR; TCRdb's copy has only in-frame clones and leaves some out. The sample consists of 50,000 to 65,000 clones, 65% to 80% of them appearing once. The CDR3 contains 17 residues. The stimulus was an HIV-1 Gag 15-mer peptide pool, 1 ug/peptide/mL. Sorted nonresponding memory CD4+ T cells were CD40L-negative, CD69-negative, CD45RO-high. The source of this sequence is an adult man with HIV who was CMV-seropositive. The gene calls are TRBV21-1 and TRBJ1-1. TRBV21-1 is designated a pseudogene. Sequencing was performed on CD4+ T cells sorted from PBMCs after roughly 18-hour stimulation, taken from a patient who received antiretroviral therapy. The CDR3 here is CASSKSGWAGQGTEAFF. CDR3 nucleotides: TGTGCCAGCAGCAAAAGCGGGTGGGCAGGCCAAGGGACTGAAGCTTTCTTT.